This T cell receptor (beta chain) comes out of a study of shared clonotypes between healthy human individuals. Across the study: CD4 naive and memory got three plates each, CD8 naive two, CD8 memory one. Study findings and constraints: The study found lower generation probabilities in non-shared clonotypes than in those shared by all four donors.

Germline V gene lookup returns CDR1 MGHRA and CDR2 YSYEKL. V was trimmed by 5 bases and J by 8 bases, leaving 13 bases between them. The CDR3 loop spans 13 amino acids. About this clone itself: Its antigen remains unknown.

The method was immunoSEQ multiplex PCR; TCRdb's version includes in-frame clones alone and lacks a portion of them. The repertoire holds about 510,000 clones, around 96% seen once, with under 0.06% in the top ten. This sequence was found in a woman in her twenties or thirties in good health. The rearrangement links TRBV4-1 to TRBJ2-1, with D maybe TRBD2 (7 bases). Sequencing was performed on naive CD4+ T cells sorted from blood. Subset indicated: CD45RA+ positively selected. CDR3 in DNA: TGCGCCAGCAGCGGGAGGGGGAGCTATGAGCAGTTCTTC. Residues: CASSGRGSYEQFF.